The entry that follows covers one T cell receptor beta chain sequence. The data stem from a study of blood T cell repertoires in COVID-19. Using immunoSEQ multiplex PCR, the repertoire was profiled, and TCRdb retains in-frame clones only, with some absent. Here the sample spans about 130,000 clones, approximately 74% being singletons. The source of this sequence is a man between 60 and 75 years old with acute or convalescent COVID-19. Source material: peripheral blood.

CDR3 nucleotides: TGTGCCACAAAGCCTTCCACAGGGGGGTCCAATGAGCAGTTCTTC. It specifies CATKPSTGGSNEQFF. The J gene is TRBJ2-1, the V gene TRBV24-1; 8 positions agree with TRBD1. The CDR3 totals 15 residues. Germline V gene lookup returns CDR1 KGHDR and CDR2 SFDVKD. The trim removed 10 bases at V and 6 bases at J, leaving 13 bases unmatched.